This T cell receptor beta chain was sequenced for a study of cytomegalovirus exposure and HLA in healthy donors. Germline V lookup: CDR1 LNHNV, CDR2 YYDKDF (reference sequence). CDR3 size: 16 residues. V trimming: 2 bases; J trimming: 7 bases; junction bases outside the gene matches: 9. This clone appeared a single time. In the PCR, 60 Vbeta and 13 Jbeta primers were used. Measured with immunoSEQ multiplex PCR; TCRdb has only the in-frame clones, and not every one. The sample yields 150,000 to 200,000 clones, roughly 84% seen once. The chain joins TRBV15 to TRBJ2-2; 8 positions match TRBD1. The source is a girl aged 2 to 10 in good health and CMV-seropositive. The material sequenced was PBMCs. The CDR3 sequence: CATSRPRTGRGGELFF. In DNA, the CDR3 is TGTGCCACCAGCAGACCGCGGACAGGGCGGGGCGGGGAGCTGTTTTTT.